This T cell receptor (beta chain) was recovered during a study of shared T cell receptors in the human thymus. This clone was detected a few times. TCRdb keeps only in-frame clones here, not all; method: immunoSEQ multiplex PCR. The data show 450,000 to 650,000 clones, about 84% seen once. These data also featured in a second study, about human thymus T cells. That source notes: Related research described thymic repertoires that were highly overlapping among unrelated individuals.

The source of this sequence is a boy younger than two with a congenital heart defect. Material: thymocytes.

In DNA form, the CDR3 reads TGTGCCAGCAGTGAACGTCAGGGGCCGGCTAATAATGAAAAACTGTTTTTT. Translating it yields CASSERQGPANNEKLFF. This sequence joins TRBV25-1 and TRBJ1-4; weak D call: TRBD1 (6 bases). Germline lookup yields CDR1 MGHDK and CDR2 SYGVNS. The V gene lost 2 bases and the J gene lost 4 bases, with 17 bases spanning the gap. The CDR3 consists of 17 residues.